This T cell receptor (beta chain) came from a study of PD-1 blockade in classical Hodgkin lymphoma. Study-level information: Patients were dosed intravenously with nivolumab at 3 mg/kg every 2 weeks.

Trimming took off 0 bases at V and 2 bases at J, with 6 bases between the two ends. The CDR3 contains 13 residues. Germline-derived CDR1 and CDR2 are SGDLS and YYNGEE. Comment on this clone: Its antigen is unidentified.

Profiling relied on immunoSEQ multiplex PCR, and the TCRdb table lists in-frame clones only, not all of them. The table shows 40,000 to 45,000 clones, with around 80% occurring only once. Each patient relapsed following autologous stem cell transplantation, and prior brentuximab vedotin exposure differed. The study, taken as a whole, reports: Whereas CD4+ TCR diversity had risen significantly by C4D1, CD8+ TCR diversity had not.

Source: peripheral blood mononuclear cells (PBMCs), taken at baseline. The chain combines TRBV9 with TRBJ2-7; no clear D. The TCR was taken from a human donor with classical Hodgkin lymphoma. Here the CDR3 reads CASSVAPTYEQYF. As DNA, the CDR3 is TGTGCCAGCAGCGTAGCTCCGACCTACGAGCAGTACTTC.